This T cell receptor (beta chain) was sequenced during a study of CD8+ T cells in alopecia areata. Study as a whole: Patients in the study were on tofacitinib for 6 to 18 months, then off it for 6 months.

The CDR3 totals 12 residues. V was cut by 0 bases and J by 7 bases, with 4 bases left in between. The germline V gene encodes CDR1 MNHEY and CDR2 SMNVEV (reference sequence). Note on this clone: Its antigen remains unidentified.

Treatment noted: oral pan-JAK inhibitor, 5-10 mg twice daily. Specimens obtained from alopecia areata patients comprised lesional scalp punch biopsies and peripheral blood. PBMCs were stained for CD3, CD4 and CD8, and CD4+ and CD8+ T cells were sorted. Overall study results and limits: A great number of expanded lesional clones endured in scalp and blood during tofacitinib.

RNA was extracted and reverse transcribed into cDNA as the sequencing template. Clones were read by immunoSEQ multiplex PCR, and TCRdb kept only the in-frame ones, dropping some. The table lists roughly 110,000 clones, 84% of them singletons. This receptor was obtained from a human donor with alopecia areata. J is TRBJ2-1 and V is TRBV27; D call uncertain. Sequenced material: CD8+ T cells sorted from blood, taken at week 24, from a patient treated with tofacitinib. The CDR3 loop is CASSLSGNEQFF. The CDR3, as DNA: TGTGCCAGCAGTTTATCGGGGAATGAGCAGTTCTTC.